Following are 25 T cell receptor beta chains from one sample sequenced in a study of shared T cell receptors in the human thymus. This table comes from immunoSEQ multiplex PCR, and its TCRdb copy is limited to in-frame clones, with some not included. The table includes hundreds of thousands of clones, around 87% detected once. These data were also reused for a study on human thymus T cells.

The material sequenced was thymocytes. These receptors originate from a boy under two years old with a congenital heart defect.

The V call is TRBV25-1, the J call TRBJ2-3, with 7 nucleotides matching TRBD2. V lost 6 bases to trimming and J lost 2 bases; unmatched junction nucleotides: 5. The CDR3 sequence is 14 residues long. Germline V gene data show CDR1 as MGHDK and CDR2 as SYGVNS. CDR3 amino acids: CASRPGLTTDTQYF. CDR3 sequence (DNA): TGTGCCAGCAGACCGGGACTAACCACAGATACGCAGTATTTT.

The chain links TRBV6-4 to TRBJ1-3, with 7 bases aligning to TRBD1. Losses at the gene ends were 2 bases for V and 0 bases for J; bases not matched to a gene: 4. Germline values: CDR1 MRHNA, CDR2 SNTAGT. CDR3 length: 16 amino acids. Here the CDR3 reads CASSDETGVSGNTIYF. DNA of the CDR3: TGTGCCAGCAGTGACGAAACAGGGGTCTCTGGAAACACCATATATTTT.

The rearrangement links TRBV5-6 to TRBJ2-7, with D possibly matching TRBD2 (5 bases). V lost 4 bases to trimming and J lost 4 bases, with 15 bases between them. This CDR3 has 14 amino acids. Germline-derived CDR1 and CDR2 are SGHDT and YYEEEE. Here the CDR3 DNA reads TGTGCCAGCAGCAGCGGTAGTCGTAGGTACGAGCAGTACTTC. Its protein product is CASSSGSRRYEQYF.

In its sample, this clone was seen a few times. The chain couples TRBV7-8 to TRBJ2-7, with 9 bases identical to TRBD1. Germline V gene data show CDR1 as SGHVS and CDR2 as FQNEAQ. This CDR3 is 14 amino acids long. Germline trimming cut 5 bases from V and 6 bases from J; bases unmatched to any gene: 8. In nucleotides, the CDR3 is TGTGCCAGCAGCCCGAAGGGACAGGGATGCGAGCAGTACTTC. Translation gives CASSPKGQGCEQYF.

The chain uses TRBV4-1 and TRBJ1-3; the D gene is possibly TRBD1 (6 bases). Trimming left V 0 bases short and J 4 bases short, with 7 bases between. This CDR3 is 14 amino acids long. Per the germline V gene, CDR1 is MGHRA and CDR2 is YSYEKL. The CDR3 nucleotides are TGCGCCAGCAGCCAAGAAGACAGGGGAAACACCATATATTTT. Its protein is CASSQEDRGNTIYF.

CDR3 loop: CASSQQGAHDEAFF. CDR3 coding DNA: TGTGCCAGCAGCCAACAGGGGGCGCATGATGAAGCTTTCTTT. The chain recombines TRBV6-5 with TRBJ1-1, with TRBD1 matching 9 bases. With V trimmed by 6 bases and J by 7 bases, 9 bases remained unmatched. The germline CDR1 and CDR2 sequences are MNHEY and SVGAGI. The CDR3 totals 14 residues.

The rearrangement joins TRBV7-8 to TRBJ1-1; maybe TRBD1 (5 bases). The CDR3 is made up of 14 amino acids. V was cut by 3 bases and J by 1 base, with 9 bases left in between. The germline V gene encodes CDR1 SGHVS and CDR2 FQNEAQ. The CDR3 DNA reads TGTGCCAGCAGCTTGACAGCCAAGAACACTGAAGCTTTCTTT. Translating it yields CASSLTAKNTEAFF.

V usage is TRBV28 and J usage is TRBJ1-1; 7 positions match TRBD1. V shed 2 bases, J shed 4 bases, and the junction held 7 bases outside the gene matches. The CDR3 runs to 15 residues. CDR1 is MDHEN and CDR2 is SYDVKM in the germline V gene. CDR3 bases: TGTGCCAGCAGTTTAGACAGGGCAAGGAGCACTGAAGCTTTCTTT. Residues: CASSLDRARSTEAFF. The full variable domain, rest sourced from reference TRBV28 and TRBJ1-1, is DVKVTQSSRYLVKRTGEKVFLECVQDMDHENMFWYRQDPGLGLRLIYFSYDVKMKEKGDIPEGYSVSREKKERFSLILESASTNQTSMYLCASSLDRARSTEAFFGQGTRLTVV.

V gene TRBV6-4 combines with J gene TRBJ2-7, with TRBD1 identical over 8 bases. This CDR3 is built from 12 residues. J gave up 3 bases and V 11 bases, and 6 bases lay outside the gene matches. The V gene's germline CDR1 is MRHNA and CDR2 SNTAGT. This CDR3 reads CAVQGQDYEQYF. The CDR3 DNA reads TGTGCCGTCCAGGGACAGGACTACGAGCAGTACTTC.

V usage is TRBV5-1 and J usage is TRBJ2-5, with D possibly TRBD2 on 5 matching bases. The J call is doubtful: the DNA matches TRBJ2-7 better. CDR1 and CDR2 (germline): SGHRS, YFSETQ. This CDR3 comprises 17 residues. In DNA form, the CDR3 reads TGCGCCAGCAGCTTGGCGTTTCTCCCAGAGGGCACCTACGAGCAGTACTTC. Translation gives CASSLAFLPEGTYEQYF.

The genes are TRBV5-6 and TRBJ2-7; 11 nucleotides match TRBD2. With V trimmed by 4 bases and J by 7 bases, 10 bases remained unmatched. The CDR3 length is 15 residues. The germline V gene has CDR1 SGHDT and CDR2 YYEEEE. The CDR3 DNA reads as TGTGCCAGCAGCACCTTAGCGGGGGGGCCGGGTGAGCAGTACTTC. As protein: CASSTLAGGPGEQYF. Drawing the rest from reference TRBV5-6 and TRBJ2-7, the complete variable domain is DAGVTQSPTHLIKTRGQQVTLRCSPKSGHDTVSWYQQALGQGPQFIFQYYEEEERQRGNFPDRFSGHQFPNYSSELNVNALLLGDSALYLCASSTLAGGPGEQYFGPGTRLTVT.

This chain links TRBV14 with TRBJ2-7, with TRBD1 identical over 11 bases. Trimming took 5 bases from V and 7 from J; bases not matched to a gene: 10. The germline V gene has CDR1 SGHDN and CDR2 FVKESK. The CDR3 covers 15 residues. The CDR3 DNA follows: TGTGCCAGCAGCGCGGGACAGGGGGTTTTGATGGAGCAGTACTTC. Translated, it gives CASSAGQGVLMEQYF.

This clone was picked up a small number of times. The chain is built from TRBV11-2 and TRBJ1-2, with D perhaps matching TRBD1 (5 bases). The germline CDR1 and CDR2 sequences are SGHAT and FQNNGV. V lost 4 bases, J lost 2 bases, and 17 bases lay in between. The CDR3 extends over 16 amino acids. The DNA of the CDR3 is TGTGCCAGCAGCTCCTTGGAAAGGCAGGGCAACTATGGCTACACCTTC. It codes for CASSSLERQGNYGYTF.

This clone was picked up one time. V usage is TRBV28 and J usage is TRBJ2-1; 11 bases map to TRBD2. This CDR3 has 16 residues. CDR1 and CDR2 from the germline V gene are MDHEN and SYDVKM. J was trimmed by 8 bases and V by 4 bases; bases with no gene match: 10. CDR3 residues: CASSSGSGRAYDEQFF. The DNA of the CDR3 is TGTGCCAGCAGTTCCGGTAGCGGGAGGGCCTATGATGAGCAGTTCTTC.

The chain uses TRBV15 and TRBJ2-7; TRBD2 matches 9 bases. Trimming at V came to 6 bases and at J to 3 bases, leaving 12 bases not matched to a gene. The CDR3 spans 16 residues. Germline-derived CDR1 and CDR2 are LNHNV and YYDKDF (reference sequence). CDR3 DNA: TGTGCCACCAGGGGTATAATTGCTAGCGGGGTCTACGAGCAGTACTTC. It translates to CATRGIIASGVYEQYF.

The chain uses TRBV5-5 and TRBJ1-5, with 7 positions matching TRBD1. V lost 4 bases, J lost 0 bases, and 10 bases stayed unmatched. The CDR3 has 17 residues. CDR1 is SGHKS, CDR2 YYEKEE, per germline (reference sequence). The CDR3 nucleotides are TGTGCCAGCAGCAGGGGGGACAGCAAATATAGCAATCAGCCCCAGCATTTT. Its protein is CASSRGDSKYSNQPQHF.

The chain uses TRBV6-5 and TRBJ2-5; 7 bases are shared with TRBD1. This CDR3 has 15 residues. Germline CDR1 and CDR2: MNHEY and SVGAGI. V shed 6 bases and J 3 bases; nucleotides not matched to a gene: 10. The CDR3 loop is CASSERLGQKETQYF. CDR3 DNA sequence: TGTGCCAGCAGCGAACGCCTGGGACAGAAAGAGACCCAGTACTTC.

The rearrangement joins TRBV27 to TRBJ1-5; D remains ambiguous. CDR1 and CDR2 (germline): MNHEY, SMNVEV (reference sequence). Trimming took 6 bases from V and 1 from J, leaving 19 bases between them. CDR3 length: 17 amino acids. Here the CDR3 reads CASRGRGPYGSNQPQHF. CDR3 in DNA: TGTGCCAGCAGGGGGAGAGGACCCTATGGGAGCAATCAGCCCCAGCATTTT.

This clone has just a few counts. This chain connects TRBV7-6 to TRBJ2-1; 10 bases agree with TRBD2. V lost 5 bases and J lost 4; bases outside the gene matches: 17. From germline, CDR1 is SGHVS and CDR2 FNYEAQ. The CDR3 has 19 residues. Written as DNA, the CDR3 is TGTGCCAGCAGCAGACGAATAACAAAGACTAGCGGGTCTTACAATGAGCAGTTCTTC. It specifies CASSRRITKTSGSYNEQFF.

This chain uses TRBV4-1 with TRBJ2-7, with D uncertain. This CDR3 has 17 amino acids. V lost 1 base and J 1 base, leaving 17 bases between the germline ends. Germline-derived CDR1 and CDR2 are MGHRA and YSYEKL. In DNA, the CDR3 is TGCGCCAGCAGCCAAGTTTTGAGTAGGCTACAGTCCTACGAGCAGTACTTC. As protein: CASSQVLSRLQSYEQYF.

V gene TRBV27 combines with J gene TRBJ1-4; perhaps TRBD1 as D (5 bases). The germline V gene has CDR1 MNHEY and CDR2 SMNVEV (reference sequence). Trimming shortened V by 5 bases and J by 8 bases, and 15 bases separated the two germline ends. The CDR3 spans 14 residues. CDR3 nucleotide sequence: TGTGCCAGCAGTATAACTCAGGGTCACGAAAAACTGTTTTTT. It is translated as CASSITQGHEKLFF.

The V gene is TRBV7-9, the J gene TRBJ2-1, with 10 nucleotides matching TRBD2. In germline, CDR1 is SEHNR, CDR2 FQNEAQ (reference sequence). The junction had 11 bases not matched to a gene; V was cut back by 5 bases and J by 7 bases. CDR3 size: 16 residues. The DNA for the CDR3 is TGTGCCAGCAGCCCCAGCGGGAGGGCCAGTAGGAATGAGCAGTTCTTC. This gives the protein CASSPSGRASRNEQFF.

This chain links TRBV7-9 with TRBJ2-2; TRBD1 might be the D (6 bases). The ends were cut back, 2 bases at V and 1 base at J, with 11 bases in the middle. This CDR3 is 16 amino acids long. The germline V gene encodes CDR1 SEHNR and CDR2 FQNEAQ (reference sequence). The CDR3 DNA reads as TGTGCCAGCAGCTTAATCGGCAGGGGGAACACCGGGGAGCTGTTTTTT. Translation gives CASSLIGRGNTGELFF.

This clone has just one count. The chain links TRBV28 to TRBJ2-1; 8 nucleotides align to TRBD2. The CDR3 length is 16 residues. V lost 0 bases to trimming and J lost 2 bases; unmatched junction nucleotides: 3. CDR1 is MDHEN and CDR2 is SYDVKM in the germline V gene. The CDR3 DNA sequence: TGTGCCAGCAGTTTATGGTCTAGCGGGCCCTACAATGAGCAGTTCTTC. Protein product: CASSLWSSGPYNEQFF.

This clone was seen only once. The genes are TRBV6-4 and TRBJ1-1, with 7 positions matching TRBD1. After removal of 5 bases from V and 4 bases from J, the junction contained 13 bases not matched to a gene. CDR3 length equals 16 residues. The germline CDR1 and CDR2 sequences are MRHNA and SNTAGT. This CDR3 is CASSQFPRGPATEAFF. The CDR3 DNA reads as TGTGCCAGCAGTCAATTTCCTAGGGGGCCTGCCACTGAAGCTTTCTTT.